The clone carrying this T cell receptor (beta chain) turned up a few times. Its antigen is unknown. This sample is drawn from a study of CD8 T cells in ankylosing spondylitis. Notes on the study in general: Disease-linked clones reportedly showed significant enrichment in matched ankylosing spondylitis synovial fluid. Seemingly characteristic of ankylosing spondylitis blood was a TCR beta motif consisting of roughly 8 highly homologous variants. Relatively scarce in peripheral blood, disease-linked clones were CD8+.

MiXCR, run by TCRdb on the 5' RACE reads, gives a single entry per CDR3 protein. Of roughly 120,000 distinct CDR3 sequences in the sample, roughly 13% are singletons; the top ten hold 3%. The CDR3 has 13 residues. Germline CDR1 and CDR2: SGHTA and FQGTGA. V lost 5 bases to trimming and J lost 7 bases; unmatched junction nucleotides: 5. The J gene is TRBJ1-1, the V gene TRBV7-3; TRBD1 matches 9 bases. The specimen sequenced was blood, either unsorted or a sorted T cell fraction (not recorded which). This sequence was found in a female donor with ankylosing spondylitis or in good health (not recorded which). CDR3 sequence (DNA): TGTGCCAGCAGCCGGGACAGGGAGCTTGAAGCTTTCTTT. This encodes CASSRDRELEAFF. The variable domain in full, completed from reference TRBV7-3 and TRBJ1-1, reads GAGVSQTPSNKVTEKGKYVELRCDPISGHTALYWYRQSLGQGPEFLIYFQGTGAADDSGLPNDRFFAVRPEGSVSTLKIQRTERGDSAVYLCASSRDRELEAFFGQGTRLTVV.